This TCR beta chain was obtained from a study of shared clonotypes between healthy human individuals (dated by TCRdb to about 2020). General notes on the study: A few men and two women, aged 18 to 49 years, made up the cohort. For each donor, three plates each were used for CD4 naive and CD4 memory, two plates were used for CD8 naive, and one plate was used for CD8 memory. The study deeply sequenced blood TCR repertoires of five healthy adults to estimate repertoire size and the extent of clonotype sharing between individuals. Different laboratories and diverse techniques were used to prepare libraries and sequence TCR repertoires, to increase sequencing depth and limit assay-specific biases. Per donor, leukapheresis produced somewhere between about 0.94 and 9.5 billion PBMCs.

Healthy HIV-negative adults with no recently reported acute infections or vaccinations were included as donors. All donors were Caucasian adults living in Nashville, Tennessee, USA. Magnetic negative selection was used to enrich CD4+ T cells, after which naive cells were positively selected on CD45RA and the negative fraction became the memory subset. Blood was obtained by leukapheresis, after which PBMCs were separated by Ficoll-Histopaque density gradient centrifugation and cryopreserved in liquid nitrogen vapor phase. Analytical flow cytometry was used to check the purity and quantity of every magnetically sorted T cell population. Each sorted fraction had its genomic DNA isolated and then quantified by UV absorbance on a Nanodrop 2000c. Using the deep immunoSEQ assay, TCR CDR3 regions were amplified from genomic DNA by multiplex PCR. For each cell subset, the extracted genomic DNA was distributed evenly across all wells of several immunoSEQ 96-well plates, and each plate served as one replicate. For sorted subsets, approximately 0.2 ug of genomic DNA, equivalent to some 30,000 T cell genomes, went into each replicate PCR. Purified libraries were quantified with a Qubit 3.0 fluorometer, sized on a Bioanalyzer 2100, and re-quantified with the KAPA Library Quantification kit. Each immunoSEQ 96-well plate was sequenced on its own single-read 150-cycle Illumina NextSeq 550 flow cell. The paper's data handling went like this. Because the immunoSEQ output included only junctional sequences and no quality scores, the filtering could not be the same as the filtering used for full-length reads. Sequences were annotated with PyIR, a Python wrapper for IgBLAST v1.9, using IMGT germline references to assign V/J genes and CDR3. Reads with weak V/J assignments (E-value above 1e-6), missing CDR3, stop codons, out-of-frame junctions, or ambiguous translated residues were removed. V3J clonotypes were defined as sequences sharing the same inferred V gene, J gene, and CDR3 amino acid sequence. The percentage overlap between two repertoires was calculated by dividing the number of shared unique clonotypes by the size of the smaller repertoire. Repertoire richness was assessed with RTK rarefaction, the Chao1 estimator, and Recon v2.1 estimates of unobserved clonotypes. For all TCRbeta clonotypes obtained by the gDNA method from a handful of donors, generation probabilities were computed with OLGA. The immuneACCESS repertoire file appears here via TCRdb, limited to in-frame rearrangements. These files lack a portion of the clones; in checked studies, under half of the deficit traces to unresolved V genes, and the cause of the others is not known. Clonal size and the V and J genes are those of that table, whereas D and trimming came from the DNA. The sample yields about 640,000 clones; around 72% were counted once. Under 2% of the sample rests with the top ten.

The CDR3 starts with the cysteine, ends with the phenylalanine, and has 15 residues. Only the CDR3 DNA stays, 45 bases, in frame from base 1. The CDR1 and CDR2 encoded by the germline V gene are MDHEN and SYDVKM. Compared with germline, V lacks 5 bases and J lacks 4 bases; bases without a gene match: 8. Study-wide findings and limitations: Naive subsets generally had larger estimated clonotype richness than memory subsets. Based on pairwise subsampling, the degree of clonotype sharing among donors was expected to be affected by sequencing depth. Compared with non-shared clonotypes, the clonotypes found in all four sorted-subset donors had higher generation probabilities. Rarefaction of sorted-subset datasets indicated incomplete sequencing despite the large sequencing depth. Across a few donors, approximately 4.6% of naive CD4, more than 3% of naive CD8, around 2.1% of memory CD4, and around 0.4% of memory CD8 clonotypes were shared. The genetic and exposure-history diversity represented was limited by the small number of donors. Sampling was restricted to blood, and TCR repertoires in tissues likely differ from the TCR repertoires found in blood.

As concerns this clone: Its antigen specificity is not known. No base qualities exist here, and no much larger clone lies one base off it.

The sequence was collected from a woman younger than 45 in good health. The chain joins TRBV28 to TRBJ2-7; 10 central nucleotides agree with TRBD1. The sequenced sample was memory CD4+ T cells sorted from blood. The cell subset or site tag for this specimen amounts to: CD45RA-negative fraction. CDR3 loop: CASSERQGAGYEQYF. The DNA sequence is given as TGTGCCAGCAGTGAGAGACAGGGGGCAGGGTACGAGCAGTACTTC.